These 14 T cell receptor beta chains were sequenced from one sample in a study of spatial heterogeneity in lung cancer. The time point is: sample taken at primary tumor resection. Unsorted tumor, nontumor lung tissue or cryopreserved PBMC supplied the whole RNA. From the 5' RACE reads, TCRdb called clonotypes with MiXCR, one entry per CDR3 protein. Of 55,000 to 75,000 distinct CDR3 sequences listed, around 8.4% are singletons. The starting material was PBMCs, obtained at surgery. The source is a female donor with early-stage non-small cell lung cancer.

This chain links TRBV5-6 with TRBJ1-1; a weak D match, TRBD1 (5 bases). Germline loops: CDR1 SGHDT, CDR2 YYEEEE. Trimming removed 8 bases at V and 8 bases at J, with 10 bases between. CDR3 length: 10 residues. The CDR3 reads CARRGTEAFF. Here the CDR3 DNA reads TGTGCCAGAAGGGGTACAGAAGCTTTCTTT.

CDR3 in DNA: TGCGCCAGCAGTCAATCGGAAGGGAACAGGGGCAATCAGCCCCAGCATTTT. This gives the protein CASSQSEGNRGNQPQHF. This sequence joins TRBV23-1 and TRBJ1-5, with D perhaps TRBD1 (6 bases). TRBV23-1 is an open reading frame whose function is uncertain. The V end was cut by 0 bases, the J end by 2 bases, with 14 bases between. The CDR3 length is 17 residues.

CDR3 sequence reads: CASSGGVANEQFF. DNA of the CDR3: TGTGCCAGCAGCGGGGGAGTTGCCAATGAGCAGTTCTTC. The chain carries TRBV7-6 and TRBJ2-1; the D gene could be TRBD1 or TRBD2 (5 bases each). Germline assignment: CDR1 SGHVS and CDR2 FNYEAQ. The CDR3 length is 13 residues. Trimming pared 5 bases from V and 6 bases from J, leaving 11 bases between.

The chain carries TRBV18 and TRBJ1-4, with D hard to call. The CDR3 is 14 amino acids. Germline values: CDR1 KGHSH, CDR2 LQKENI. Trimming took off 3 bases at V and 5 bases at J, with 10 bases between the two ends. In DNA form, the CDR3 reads TGTGCCAGCTCACCGGAACCCTCAAATGAAAAACTGTTTTTT. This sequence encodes CASSPEPSNEKLFF. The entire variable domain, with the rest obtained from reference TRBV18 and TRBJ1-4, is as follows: NAGVMQNPRHLVRRRGQEARLRCSPMKGHSHVYWYRQLPEEGLKFMVYLQKENIIDESGMPKERFSAEFPKEGPSILRIQQVVRGDSAAYFCASSPEPSNEKLFFGSGTQLSVL.

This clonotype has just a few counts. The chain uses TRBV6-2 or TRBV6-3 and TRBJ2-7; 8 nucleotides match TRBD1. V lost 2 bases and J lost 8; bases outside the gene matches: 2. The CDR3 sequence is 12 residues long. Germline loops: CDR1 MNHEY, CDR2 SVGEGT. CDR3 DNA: TGTGCCAGCAGTTACGGACAGGGCAAGCAGTACGTC. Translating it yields CASSYGQGKQYV.

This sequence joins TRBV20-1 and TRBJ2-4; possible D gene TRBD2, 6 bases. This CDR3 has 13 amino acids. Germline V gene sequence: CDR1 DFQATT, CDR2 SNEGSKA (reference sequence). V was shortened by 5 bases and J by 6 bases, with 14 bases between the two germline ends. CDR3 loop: CSARISGGNIQYF. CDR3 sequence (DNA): TGCAGTGCTCGTATTAGCGGAGGAAACATTCAGTACTTC.

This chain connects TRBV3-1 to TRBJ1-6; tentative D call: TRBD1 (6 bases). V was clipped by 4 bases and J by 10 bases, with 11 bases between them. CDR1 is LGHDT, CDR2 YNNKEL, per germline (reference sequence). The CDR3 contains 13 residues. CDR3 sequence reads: CASSPVRGSPLHF. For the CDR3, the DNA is TGTGCCAGCAGCCCCGTCAGGGGCTCACCCCTCCACTTT.

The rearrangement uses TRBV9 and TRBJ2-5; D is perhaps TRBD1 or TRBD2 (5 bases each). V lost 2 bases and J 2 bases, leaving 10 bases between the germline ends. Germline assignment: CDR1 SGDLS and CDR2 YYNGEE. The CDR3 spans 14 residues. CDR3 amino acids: CASSVRDGQETQYF. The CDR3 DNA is TGTGCCAGCAGCGTCCGGGACGGACAAGAGACCCAGTACTTC.

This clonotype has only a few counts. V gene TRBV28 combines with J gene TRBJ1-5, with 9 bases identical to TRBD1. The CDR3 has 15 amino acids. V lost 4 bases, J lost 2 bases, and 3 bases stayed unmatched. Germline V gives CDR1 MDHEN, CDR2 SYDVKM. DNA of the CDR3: TGTGCCAGCAGTTGGACAGGGGAGCGCAATCAGCCCCAGCATTTT. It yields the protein CASSWTGERNQPQHF.

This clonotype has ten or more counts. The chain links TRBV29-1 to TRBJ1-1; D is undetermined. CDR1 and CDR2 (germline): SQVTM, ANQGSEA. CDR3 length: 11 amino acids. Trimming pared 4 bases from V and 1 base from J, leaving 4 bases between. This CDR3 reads CSVVGNTEAFF. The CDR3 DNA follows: TGCAGCGTTGTTGGGAACACTGAAGCTTTCTTT.

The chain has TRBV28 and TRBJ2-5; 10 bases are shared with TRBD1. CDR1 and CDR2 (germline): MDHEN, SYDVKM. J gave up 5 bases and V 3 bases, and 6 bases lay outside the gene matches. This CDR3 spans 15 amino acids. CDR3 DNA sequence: TGTGCCAGCAGTTTCGGACAGGGGGGTGAGGAGACCCAGTACTTC. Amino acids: CASSFGQGGEETQYF.

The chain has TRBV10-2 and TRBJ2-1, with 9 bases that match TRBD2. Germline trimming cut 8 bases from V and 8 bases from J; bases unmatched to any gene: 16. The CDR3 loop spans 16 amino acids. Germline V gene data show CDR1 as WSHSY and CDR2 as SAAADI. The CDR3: CASLTTGSGRLYEQFF. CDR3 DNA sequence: TGCGCCAGCCTCACGACTGGTAGCGGGAGACTCTATGAGCAGTTCTTC.

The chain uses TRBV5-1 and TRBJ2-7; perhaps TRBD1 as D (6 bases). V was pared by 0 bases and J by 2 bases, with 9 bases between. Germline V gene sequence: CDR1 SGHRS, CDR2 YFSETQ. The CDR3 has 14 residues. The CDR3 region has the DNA TGCGCCAGCAGCTTGGGGGACAAGCCCTACGAGCAGTACTTC. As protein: CASSLGDKPYEQYF. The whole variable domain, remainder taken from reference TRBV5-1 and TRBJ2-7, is KAGVTQTPRYLIKTRGQQVTLSCSPISGHRSVSWYQQTPGQGLQFLFEYFSETQRNKGNFPGRFSGRQFSNSRSEMNVSTLELGDSALYLCASSLGDKPYEQYFGPGTRLTVT.

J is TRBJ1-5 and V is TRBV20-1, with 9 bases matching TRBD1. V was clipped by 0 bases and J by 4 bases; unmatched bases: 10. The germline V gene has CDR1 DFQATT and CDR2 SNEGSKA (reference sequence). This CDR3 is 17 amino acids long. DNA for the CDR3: TGCAGTGCTAGAGAAGTCCGGACAGGGGCGGTTAATCAGCCCCAGCATTTT. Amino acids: CSAREVRTGAVNQPQHF.